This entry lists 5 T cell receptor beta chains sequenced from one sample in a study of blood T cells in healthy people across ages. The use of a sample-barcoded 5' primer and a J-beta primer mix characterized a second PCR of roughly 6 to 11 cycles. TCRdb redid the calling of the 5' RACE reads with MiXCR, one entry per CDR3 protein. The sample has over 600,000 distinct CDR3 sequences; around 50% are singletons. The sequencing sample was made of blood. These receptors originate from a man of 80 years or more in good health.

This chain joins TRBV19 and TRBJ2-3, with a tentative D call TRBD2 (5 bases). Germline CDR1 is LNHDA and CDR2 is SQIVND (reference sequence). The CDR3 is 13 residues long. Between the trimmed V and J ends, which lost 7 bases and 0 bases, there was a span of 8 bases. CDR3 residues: CASIGGSTDTQYF. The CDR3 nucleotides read TGTGCCAGTATCGGCGGGAGCACAGATACGCAGTATTTT.

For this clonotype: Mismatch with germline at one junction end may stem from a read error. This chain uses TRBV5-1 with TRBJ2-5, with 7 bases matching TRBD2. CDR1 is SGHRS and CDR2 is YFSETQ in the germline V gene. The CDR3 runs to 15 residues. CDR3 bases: TGCGTCAGCAGCCGCGCCGGGGGGAGCGAAGAGACCCAGTACTTC. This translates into CVSSRAGGSEETQYF.

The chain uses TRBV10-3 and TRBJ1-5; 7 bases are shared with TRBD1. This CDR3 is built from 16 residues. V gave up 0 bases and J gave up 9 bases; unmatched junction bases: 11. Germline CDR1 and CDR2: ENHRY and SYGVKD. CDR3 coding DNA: TGTGCCATCAGTGAGTCGTGGGACAGAAGAAACGGGCCCCAGCATTTT. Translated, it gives CAISESWDRRNGPQHF.

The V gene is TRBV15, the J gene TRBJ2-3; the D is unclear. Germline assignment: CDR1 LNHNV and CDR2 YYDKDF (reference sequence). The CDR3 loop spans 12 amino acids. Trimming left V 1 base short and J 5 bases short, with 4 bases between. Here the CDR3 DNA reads TGTGCCACCAGCAGAGGAAGAGATACGCAGTATTTT. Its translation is CATSRGRDTQYF. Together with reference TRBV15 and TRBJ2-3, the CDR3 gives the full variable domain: DAMVIQNPRYQVTQFGKPVTLSCSQTLNHNVMYWYQQKSSQAPKLLFHYYDKDFNNEADTPDNFQSRRPNTSFCFLDIRSPGLGDTAMYLCATSRGRDTQYFGPGTRLTVL.

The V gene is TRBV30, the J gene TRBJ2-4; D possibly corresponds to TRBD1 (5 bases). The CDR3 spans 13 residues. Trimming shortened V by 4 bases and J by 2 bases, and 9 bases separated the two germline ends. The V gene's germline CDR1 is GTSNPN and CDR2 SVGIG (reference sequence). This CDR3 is CAWIPGPKNIQYF. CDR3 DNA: TGTGCCTGGATCCCAGGGCCCAAAAACATTCAGTACTTC.